The 29 T cell receptor beta chains presented below share a single source sample, sequenced in a study of blood T cell repertoires in COVID-19. Produced via immunoSEQ multiplex PCR; TCRdb's table is partial and in-frame only. The sample lists approximately 160,000 clones; approximately 87% were seen once. Sequencing used peripheral blood. The receptors come from a woman in her sixties or seventies with acute or convalescent COVID-19.

The chain carries TRBV4-3 and TRBJ2-5, with 10 positions matching TRBD2. The CDR3 runs to 19 residues. CDR1 is LGHNA and CDR2 is YSLEER in the germline V gene. The ends lost 0 bases at V and 2 bases at J; junction bases unmatched: 12. CDR3 nucleotides: TGCGCCAGCAGCCAAGATAGGGGACTAGCGAGCAAATATCAAGAGACCCAGTACTTC. It codes for CASSQDRGLASKYQETQYF.

The chain couples TRBV2 to TRBJ1-3; the match to TRBD1 covers 10 bases. Germline V lookup: CDR1 SNHLY, CDR2 FYNNEI. The CDR3 covers 21 residues. Unmatched junction bases numbered 21, after V lost 7 bases and J lost 0 bases. CDR3 sequence reads: CASTRTQGGTGVIRSGNTIYF. DNA for the CDR3: TGTGCCAGCACCCGCACACAAGGTGGGACAGGGGTCATACGCTCTGGAAACACCATATATTTT.

This clone was counted a single time. The chain carries TRBV4-1 and TRBJ1-2; 10 bases map to TRBD1. Trimming cost V 5 bases and J 5 bases; bases outside gene matches: 5. The CDR3 contains 14 residues. The germline CDR1 and CDR2 sequences are MGHRA and YSYEKL. The CDR3 loop reads CASSIRDRGYGYTF. The CDR3 nucleotides read TGCGCCAGCAGCATCCGGGACAGGGGTTATGGCTACACCTTC.

To note about this clone: The sample contains more than one DNA sequence encoding this CDR3. This chain connects TRBV5-1 to TRBJ2-1; 9 nucleotides agree with TRBD1. The CDR3 is made up of 14 amino acids. The germline V gene encodes CDR1 SGHRS and CDR2 YFSETQ. The V gene end was trimmed by 5 bases and the J gene end by 5 bases; junction bases not matched to a gene: 5. CDR3 amino acids: CASSFGTGNNEQFF. The CDR3 DNA reads as TGCGCCAGCAGTTTCGGGACAGGGAACAATGAGCAGTTCTTC. Full variable domain (rest looked up from reference TRBV5-1 and TRBJ2-1): KAGVTQTPRYLIKTRGQQVTLSCSPISGHRSVSWYQQTPGQGLQFLFEYFSETQRNKGNFPGRFSGRQFSNSRSEMNVSTLELGDSALYLCASSFGTGNNEQFFGPGTRLTVL.

This clone was counted between two and nine times. The gene calls are TRBV19 and TRBJ1-2; 10 bases map to TRBD1. The CDR3 is made up of 15 amino acids. Germline CDR1 LNHDA, CDR2 SQIVND (reference sequence). V trimming: 2 bases; J trimming: 4 bases; junction bases outside the gene matches: 4. CDR3 sequence reads: CASSIIGDRGYGYTF. The CDR3 DNA follows: TGTGCCAGTAGTATAATTGGGGACAGGGGCTATGGCTACACCTTC.

This chain connects TRBV3-1 (or the pseudogene TRBV3-2) to TRBJ1-3; 7 bases map to TRBD1. CDR1 and CDR2 from the germline V gene are LGHDT and YNNKEL (reference sequence). The junction had 2 bases not matched to a gene; V was cut back by 2 bases and J by 1 base. CDR3 length: 15 amino acids. This CDR3 reads CASSQTRGSGNTIYF. The CDR3 DNA reads as TGTGCCAGCAGCCAAACCAGGGGGTCTGGAAACACCATATATTTT.

The CDR3 sequence is CASSQDCVRRGAVIQPQHF. In DNA form, the CDR3 reads TGTGCCAGCAGCCAAGATTGCGTTAGGCGCGGGGCGGTAATTCAGCCCCAGCATTTT. The chain links TRBV3-1 (or the pseudogene TRBV3-2) to TRBJ1-5, with D perhaps TRBD1 (5 bases). V gave up 0 bases and J gave up 6 bases, with 24 bases separating them. The CDR3 sequence is 19 residues long. Germline loops: CDR1 LGHDT, CDR2 YNNKEL (reference sequence).

This clone was seen more than once but under ten times. The chain has TRBV2 and TRBJ2-3; D not resolved. Germline V CDR1 and CDR2: SNHLY, FYNNEI. The CDR3 contains 12 residues. V shed 3 bases and J shed 12 bases, with 13 bases lying between them. This CDR3 reads CASSEGQYRQYF. As DNA, the CDR3 is TGTGCCAGCAGTGAGGGCCAGTACCGTCAGTATTTT.

Only a few counts were recorded for this clone. The rearrangement links TRBV7-9 to TRBJ2-5, with 7 bases identical to TRBD2. Germline trimming cut 5 bases from V and 5 bases from J; bases unmatched to any gene: 8. CDR1 is SEHNR, CDR2 FQNEAQ, per germline (reference sequence). The CDR3 covers 14 residues. The CDR3 DNA reads TGTGCCAGCAGCCCTATCGGACTAGATGAGACCCAGTACTTC. Translated, it gives CASSPIGLDETQYF.

This clone was seen more than once but under ten times. The CDR3 coding sequence is TGTGCCAGCAGCGGGCCTCAGGGAACTAATGAAAAACTGTTTTTT. Protein product: CASSGPQGTNEKLFF. V usage is TRBV9 and J usage is TRBJ1-4; TRBD1 is a possible D gene (5 bases). The CDR3 loop spans 15 amino acids. CDR1 is SGDLS and CDR2 is YYNGEE in the germline V gene. The V end was cut by 3 bases, the J end by 1 base, with 10 bases between.

The CDR3 DNA follows: TGTGCCAGCAGCCGCGACATGACAGGGAGCTCCTACGAGCAGTACTTC. Translation: CASSRDMTGSSYEQYF. V gene TRBV4-2 combines with J gene TRBJ2-7, with 7 bases lining up with TRBD1. J gave up 0 bases and V 4 bases, and 9 bases lay outside the gene matches. This CDR3 has 16 amino acids. The germline CDR1 and CDR2 sequences are LGHNA and YNFKEQ.

The genes are TRBV24-1 and TRBJ2-3; D is perhaps TRBD2 (6 bases). The CDR3 runs to 16 residues. In germline, CDR1 is KGHDR, CDR2 SFDVKD. Between the trimmed V and J ends, which lost 4 bases and 0 bases, there was a span of 13 bases. CDR3 sequence: CATSDHGRGSTDTQYF. CDR3 bases: TGTGCCACCAGTGACCACGGACGGGGGAGCACAGATACGCAGTATTTT.

DNA for the CDR3: TGTGCCAGCAGCCAAGAAGGACAGGACGTCTATGGCTACACCTTC. Its protein product is CASSQEGQDVYGYTF. This chain joins TRBV4-2 and TRBJ1-2; 7 bases fit TRBD1. This CDR3 spans 15 amino acids. CDR1 LGHNA and CDR2 YNFKEQ come from the germline V gene. After removal of 0 bases from V and 4 bases from J, the junction contained 5 bases not matched to a gene.

A few counts support this clone. The gene calls are TRBV2 and TRBJ1-4; TRBD1 matches 10 bases. This CDR3 region has 14 residues. V trimming: 6 bases; J trimming: 8 bases; junction bases outside the gene matches: 6. Germline V gives CDR1 SNHLY, CDR2 FYNNEI. CDR3: CASRGTGDLEKLFF. The CDR3 bases are TGTGCCAGCAGGGGGACAGGGGACCTCGAAAAACTGTTTTTT.

The V and J genes are TRBV9 and TRBJ2-1; possible D gene TRBD1, 5 bases. V lost 0 bases, J lost 3 bases, and 10 bases lay in between. Looked up from germline, CDR1 is SGDLS and CDR2 is YYNGEE. The CDR3 spans 15 residues. CDR3 bases: TGTGCCAGCAGCGTAGAGGGGTCCATCTACAATGAGCAGTTCTTC. It codes for CASSVEGSIYNEQFF.

V gene TRBV7-2 combines with J gene TRBJ1-2, with 9 nucleotides matching TRBD1. Germline trimming cut 5 bases from V and 8 bases from J; bases unmatched to any gene: 21. Germline assignment: CDR1 SGHTA and CDR2 FQGNSA. CDR3 size: 18 residues. The CDR3 is CASSQTGTGPQIAYGYTF. Written as DNA, the CDR3 is TGTGCCAGCAGCCAAACTGGGACAGGGCCACAAATTGCCTACGGCTACACCTTC.

The chain joins TRBV4-2 to TRBJ1-3; the D is unclear. The germline CDR1 and CDR2 sequences are LGHNA and YNFKEQ. Between the trimmed V and J ends, which lost 1 base and 1 base, there was a span of 8 bases. There are 15 residues in the CDR3. The CDR3 loop reads CASSQGGLSGNTIYF. The DNA for the CDR3 is TGTGCCAGCAGCCAAGGAGGGTTGTCTGGAAACACCATATATTTT.

The V call is TRBV3-1 (or the pseudogene TRBV3-2), the J call TRBJ2-7, with 9 bases matching TRBD1. V lost 0 bases to trimming and J lost 3 bases; unmatched junction nucleotides: 3. This CDR3 region has 15 residues. Germline-derived CDR1 and CDR2 are LGHDT and YNNKEL (reference sequence). The CDR3 bases are TGTGCCAGCAGCCAAGAGGGACAGGGAGGCTACGAGCAGTACTTC. Residues: CASSQEGQGGYEQYF.

The chain uses TRBV20-1 and TRBJ1-2; D may be TRBD1 (6 bases). Germline assignment: CDR1 DFQATT and CDR2 SNEGSKA (reference sequence). The CDR3 length is 11 residues. V was cut by 1 base and J by 8 bases, with 8 bases left in between. The CDR3 sequence: CSARVTGGYTF. In nucleotides, the CDR3 is TGCAGTGCTAGAGTTACAGGGGGCTACACCTTC.

V is TRBV6-5 and J is TRBJ1-3; TRBD1 aligns across 9 bases. From germline, CDR1 is MNHEY and CDR2 SVGAGI. The V gene end was trimmed by 6 bases and the J gene end by 7 bases; junction bases not matched to a gene: 7. This CDR3 comprises 14 residues. The chain's CDR3 is CASRSGQGVNTIYF. The CDR3 bases are TGTGCCAGCAGGTCGGGACAGGGAGTGAACACCATATATTTT.

The gene calls are TRBV5-1 and TRBJ1-6; 9 positions agree with TRBD1. V trimming: 4 bases; J trimming: 10 bases; junction bases outside the gene matches: 12. The germline V gene has CDR1 SGHRS and CDR2 YFSETQ. The CDR3 consists of 16 residues. DNA of the CDR3: TGCGCCAGCAGCCTACTCGGGACAGGGATAGGGTCACCCCTCCACTTT. It codes for CASSLLGTGIGSPLHF. Drawing the rest from reference TRBV5-1 and TRBJ1-6, the complete variable domain is KAGVTQTPRYLIKTRGQQVTLSCSPISGHRSVSWYQQTPGQGLQFLFEYFSETQRNKGNFPGRFSGRQFSNSRSEMNVSTLELGDSALYLCASSLLGTGIGSPLHFGNGTRLTVT.

The chain carries TRBV5-1 and TRBJ2-3; TRBD1 matches 7 bases. CDR1 is SGHRS and CDR2 is YFSETQ in the germline V gene. The CDR3 is 14 amino acids. Losses at the gene ends were 2 bases for V and 6 bases for J; bases not matched to a gene: 6. DNA of the CDR3: TGCGCCAGCAGCTTAAACTACAGGGGTGATACGCAGTATTTT. Translating it yields CASSLNYRGDTQYF.

The chain couples TRBV12-3 or TRBV12-4 to TRBJ1-4; D uncertain. The germline V and J ends were trimmed by 6 bases and 8 bases, with 13 bases remaining between them. The CDR3 runs 13 residues. This chain's CDR3 is CASSEGRWEKLFF. CDR3 bases: TGTGCCAGCAGCGAAGGGAGGTGGGAAAAACTGTTTTTT.

This sequence joins TRBV29-1 and TRBJ2-1, with a tentative D call TRBD2 (5 bases). V lost 3 bases and J 4 bases, leaving 22 bases between the germline ends. The CDR3 extends over 17 amino acids. Germline V gives CDR1 SQVTM, CDR2 ANQGSEA. Here the CDR3 DNA reads TGCAGCGTTGACCTTCCGGGCGGGCCCTTCCTTTACAATGAGCAGTTCTTC. Encoded protein: CSVDLPGGPFLYNEQFF.

The chain combines TRBV6-5 with TRBJ1-1; 10 bases fit TRBD1. V was pared by 7 bases and J by 8 bases, with 10 bases of the junction left unmatched. Looked up from germline, CDR1 is MNHEY and CDR2 is SVGAGI. The CDR3 loop spans 14 amino acids. The CDR3 DNA follows: TGTGCCAGCATTTCTAGGGACAGGGGTTTAGAAGCTTTCTTT. Its protein is CASISRDRGLEAFF.

This chain links TRBV30 with TRBJ1-5, with 12 nucleotides matching TRBD1. J gave up 2 bases and V 3 bases, and 8 bases lay outside the gene matches. The CDR3 is 17 amino acids. Germline lookup yields CDR1 GTSNPN and CDR2 SVGIG (reference sequence). This CDR3 is CAWRGTGGLRGNQPQHF. The CDR3 nucleotides are TGTGCCTGGAGAGGGACAGGGGGCCTTAGGGGCAATCAGCCCCAGCATTTT.

The J gene is TRBJ1-5, the V gene TRBV15; D is ambiguous. V was shortened by 0 bases and J by 4 bases, with 10 bases between the two germline ends. The CDR3 runs to 15 residues. Per the germline V gene, CDR1 is LNHNV and CDR2 is YYDKDF (reference sequence). CDR3 loop: CATSRDPGSNQPQHF. In nucleotides, the CDR3 is TGTGCCACCAGCAGAGATCCCGGGTCAAATCAGCCCCAGCATTTT.

The chain uses TRBV11-3 and TRBJ2-5; TRBD1 agrees at 9 bases. Germline V gives CDR1 SGHNT, CDR2 YENEEA. Unmatched junction bases numbered 5, after V lost 5 bases and J lost 1 base. The CDR3 consists of 15 residues. DNA of the CDR3: TGTGCCAGCAGCGCCTCGGGACAGGGCCAAGAGACCCAGTACTTC. Translated: CASSASGQGQETQYF.

The gene calls are TRBV6-1 and TRBJ2-4; a possible D gene is TRBD1 (6 bases). Trimming removed 3 bases from V and 7 bases from J, with 16 bases in between. The CDR3 is 15 amino acids. Germline loops: CDR1 MNHNS, CDR2 SASEGT. The CDR3, as DNA: TGTGCCAGCAGTGAGGGCAGGGGCAAGGGTAACATTCAGTACTTC. It translates to CASSEGRGKGNIQYF.